This section outlines one T cell receptor (beta chain) sequence together with its context. Germline V CDR1 and CDR2: KGHSH, LQKENI. CDR3 length: 16 amino acids. V dropped 0 bases and J dropped 4; count of bases not matched to a gene: 4. The data originate from a study of blood T cell repertoires in COVID-19. Study at large: Some COVID-19 samples were acute and others convalescent; all came from the United States, Italy and Spain.

Per the study methods: The assay estimated nucleated cells by amplifying reference gene primers. Using immunoSEQ multiplex PCR, the repertoire was profiled, and TCRdb retains in-frame clones only, with some absent. The D gene and trimming were derived from the DNA, and the V and J assignments and clone size from that table. Of more than 250,000 clones in the sample, around 87% were seen once. The sequenced material came from peripheral blood. The chain couples TRBV18 to TRBJ2-5; 11 nucleotides align to TRBD2. The TCR was taken from a woman aged 25-40 years who had recovered from COVID-19. Here the CDR3 reads CASSPPRLAGGETQYF. CDR3 coding DNA: TGTGCCAGCTCACCACCACGCCTAGCGGGAGGAGAGACCCAGTACTTC. The full variable domain, completed using reference TRBV18 and TRBJ2-5, is NAGVMQNPRHLVRRRGQEARLRCSPMKGHSHVYWYRQLPEEGLKFMVYLQKENIIDESGMPKERFSAEFPKEGPSILRIQQVVRGDSAAYFCASSPPRLAGGETQYFGPGTRLLVL.